One T cell receptor beta chain is described in this entry. Its antigen is as yet unknown. TCRdb re-analysed the 5' RACE reads in MiXCR, keeping a single row per CDR3 protein. The table has approximately 240,000 distinct CDR3 sequences, more than 13% seen once. This entry is derived from a study of identical twins. Whole-study findings and limits: Out-of-frame beta chain sequences displayed weaker excess sharing between twins.

Germline assignment: CDR1 SEHNR and CDR2 FQNEAQ (reference sequence). This CDR3 comprises 14 residues. Trimming stripped 0 bases from V and 4 bases from J, with 10 bases between. The sequence was obtained from a woman aged 18-35 years in good health. The chain recombines TRBV7-9 with TRBJ2-7; tentative D call: TRBD1 (5 bases). Sequencing input: memory (CD45RO+) T cells sorted from blood. CDR3 sequence: CASSLAGRVYEQYF. CDR3 in DNA: TGTGCCAGCAGCTTAGCGGGCAGGGTTTACGAGCAGTACTTC.